This section outlines one T cell receptor (beta chain) sequence together with its context. This entry belongs to a study of shared clonotypes between healthy human individuals. Study information: Per-donor plates numbered three CD4 naive, three CD4 memory, two CD8 naive and one CD8 memory.

This table comes from immunoSEQ multiplex PCR, and its TCRdb copy is limited to in-frame clones, with some not included. The sample carries a few million clones, around 95% recorded once. The V end lost 4 bases, the J end lost 7 bases, and 13 bases lay between the germline ends. The CDR3 covers 14 residues. Germline CDR1 SNHLY, CDR2 FYNNEI. The sequence derives from a man in his late teens or twenties in good health. V is TRBV2 and J is TRBJ1-4; D is unclear. The sequencing sample was made of naive CD4+ T cells sorted from blood. Subset reported: CD45RA+ positively selected. The CDR3 sequence is CASSVGGVSEKLFF. CDR3 DNA: TGTGCCAGCAGTGTTGGAGGTGTAAGTGAAAAACTGTTTTTT.